This T cell receptor (beta chain) was recorded in a study of blood T cell repertoires in COVID-19. The J segment lost 2 bases and the V segment lost 3 bases, leaving 9 bases of the junction unmatched. Germline V CDR1 and CDR2: KGHSH, LQKENI. The CDR3 runs 16 residues. Original analysis: By means of reference gene primer amplification, nucleated cell counts were estimated. Measured with immunoSEQ multiplex PCR; TCRdb has only the in-frame clones, and not every one. V and J calls and clone size come straight from that table; D and trimming were deduced from the DNA. The table has about 190,000 clones, less than 85% seen once.

The chain recombines TRBV18 with TRBJ1-1; 7 bases are shared with TRBD1. The receptor was isolated from a woman aged 45 to 65 with acute or convalescent COVID-19. Specimen: peripheral blood. This CDR3 reads CASSPLSGTENTEAFF. The CDR3 nucleotides read TGTGCCAGCTCACCCCTCTCCGGGACAGAAAACACTGAAGCTTTCTTT.